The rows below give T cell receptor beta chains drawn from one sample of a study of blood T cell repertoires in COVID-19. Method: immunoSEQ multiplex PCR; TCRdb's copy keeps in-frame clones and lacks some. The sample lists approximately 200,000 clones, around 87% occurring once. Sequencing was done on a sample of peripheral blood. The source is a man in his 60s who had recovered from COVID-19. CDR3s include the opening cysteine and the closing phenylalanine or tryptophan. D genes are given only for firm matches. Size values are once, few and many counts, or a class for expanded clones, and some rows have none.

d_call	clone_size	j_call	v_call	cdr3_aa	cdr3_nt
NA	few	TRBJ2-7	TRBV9	CASSTQVFSYEQYF	TGTGCCAGCAGCACCCAGGTTTTTTCCTACGAGCAGTACTTC
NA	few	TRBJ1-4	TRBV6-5	CASSSPGAVEKLFF	TGTGCCAGCAGTTCGCCCGGAGCCGTGGAAAAACTGTTTTTT
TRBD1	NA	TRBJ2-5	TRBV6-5	CASSPRQGQETQYF	TGTGCCAGCAGTCCTCGACAGGGCCAAGAGACCCAGTACTTC
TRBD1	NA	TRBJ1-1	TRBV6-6	CASSYGTANAGF	TGTGCCAGCAGTTACGGGACAGCAAACGCGGGGTTT
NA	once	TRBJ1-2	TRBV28	CASSLVGGSYGYTF	TGTGCCAGCAGTTTAGTCGGGGGATCCTATGGCTACACCTTC
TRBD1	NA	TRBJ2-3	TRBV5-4	CASSTGQGDTQYF	TGTGCCAGCAGCACCGGACAGGGGGATACGCAGTATTTT
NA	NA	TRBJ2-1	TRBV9	CASSVDPGQPYNEQFF	TGTGCCAGCAGCGTCGATCCGGGACAACCGTACAATGAGCAGTTCTTC
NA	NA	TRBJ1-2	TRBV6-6	CASSPQGGYTF	TGTGCCAGCAGCCCTCAGGGGGGCTACACCTTC
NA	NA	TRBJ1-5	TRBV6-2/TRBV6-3	CASSYSTVGNQPQHF	TGTGCCAGCAGTTACTCGACAGTAGGCAATCAGCCCCAGCATTTT
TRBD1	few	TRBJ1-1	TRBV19	CASSFPGQVWGTEAFF	TGTGCCAGTAGTTTCCCGGGACAGGTCTGGGGCACTGAAGCTTTCTTT